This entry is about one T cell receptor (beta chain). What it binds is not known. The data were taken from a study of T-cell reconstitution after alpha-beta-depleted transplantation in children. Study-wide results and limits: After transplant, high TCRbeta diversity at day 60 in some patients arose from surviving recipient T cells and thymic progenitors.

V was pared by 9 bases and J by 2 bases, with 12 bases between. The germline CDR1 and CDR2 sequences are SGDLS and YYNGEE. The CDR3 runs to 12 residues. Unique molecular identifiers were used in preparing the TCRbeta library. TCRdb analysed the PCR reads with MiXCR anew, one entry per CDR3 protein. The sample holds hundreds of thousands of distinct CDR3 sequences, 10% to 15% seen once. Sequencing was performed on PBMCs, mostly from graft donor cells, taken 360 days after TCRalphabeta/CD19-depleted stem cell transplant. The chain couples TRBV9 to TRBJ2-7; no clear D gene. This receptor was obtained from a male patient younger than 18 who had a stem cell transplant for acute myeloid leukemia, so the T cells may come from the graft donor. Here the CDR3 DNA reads TGTGCCAACCCCGAGGATGCCTACGAGCAGTACTTC. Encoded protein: CANPEDAYEQYF.